Listed here is a single T cell receptor beta chain. Its antigen is not known. Primed by a sample-barcoded 5' primer and a J-beta primer mix, a second PCR proceeded for roughly 7 to 12 cycles. Via MiXCR, TCRdb re-called the 5' RACE reads, giving one row per CDR3 protein. The sample yields approximately 670,000 distinct CDR3 sequences, roughly 43% seen once. Every sample yielded at least 6.5 million isolated PBMCs. This sample is part of a study of blood T cells in healthy people across ages. Points from the study as a whole: A roughly linear age-dependent decrease characterized TCR beta diversity per million T cells.

The CDR3 is made up of 15 amino acids. CDR1 is MGHRA and CDR2 is YSYEKL in the germline V gene. J was trimmed by 2 bases and V by 1 base; bases with no gene match: 4. The source of this sequence is an older man in good health. Sequencing was performed on blood. This sequence joins TRBV4-1 and TRBJ2-5; 7 bases are shared with TRBD1. In DNA form, the CDR3 reads TGCGCCAGCAGCCAAGTTGGGACAGCTCAAGAGACCCAGTACTTC. As protein: CASSQVGTAQETQYF.